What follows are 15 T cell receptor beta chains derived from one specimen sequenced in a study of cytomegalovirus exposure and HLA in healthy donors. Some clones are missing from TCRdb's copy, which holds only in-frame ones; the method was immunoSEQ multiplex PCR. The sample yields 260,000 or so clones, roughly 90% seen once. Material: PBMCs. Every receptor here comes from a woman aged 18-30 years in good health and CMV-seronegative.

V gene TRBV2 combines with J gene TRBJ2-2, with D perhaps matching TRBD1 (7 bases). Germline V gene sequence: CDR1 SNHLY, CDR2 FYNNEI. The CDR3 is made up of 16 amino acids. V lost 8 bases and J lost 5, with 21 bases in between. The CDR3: CASRGVRGVLTGELFF. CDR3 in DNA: TGTGCCAGCCGGGGAGTCAGGGGGGTGTTGACCGGGGAGCTGTTTTTT.

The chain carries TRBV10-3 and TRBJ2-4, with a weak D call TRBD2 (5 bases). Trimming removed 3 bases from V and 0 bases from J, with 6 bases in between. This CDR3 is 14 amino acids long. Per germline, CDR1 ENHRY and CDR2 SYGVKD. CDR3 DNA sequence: TGTGCCATCAGTGAAGGACTAGCCAAAAACATTCAGTACTTC. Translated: CAISEGLAKNIQYF.

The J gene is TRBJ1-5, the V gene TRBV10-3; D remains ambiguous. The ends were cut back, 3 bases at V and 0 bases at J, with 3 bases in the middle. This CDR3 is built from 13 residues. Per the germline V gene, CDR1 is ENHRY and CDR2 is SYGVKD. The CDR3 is CAISEYSNQPQHF. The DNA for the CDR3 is TGTGCCATCAGTGAATATAGCAATCAGCCCCAGCATTTT.

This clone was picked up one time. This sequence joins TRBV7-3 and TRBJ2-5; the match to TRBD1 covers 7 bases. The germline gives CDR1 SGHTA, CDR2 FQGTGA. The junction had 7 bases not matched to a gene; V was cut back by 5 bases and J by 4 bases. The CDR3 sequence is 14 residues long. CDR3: CASSPGTAGETQYF. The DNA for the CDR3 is TGTGCCAGCAGCCCCGGGACAGCTGGAGAGACCCAGTACTTC. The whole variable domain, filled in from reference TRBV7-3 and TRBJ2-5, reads GAGVSQTPSNKVTEKGKYVELRCDPISGHTALYWYRQSLGQGPEFLIYFQGTGAADDSGLPNDRFFAVRPEGSVSTLKIQRTERGDSAVYLCASSPGTAGETQYFGPGTRLLVL.

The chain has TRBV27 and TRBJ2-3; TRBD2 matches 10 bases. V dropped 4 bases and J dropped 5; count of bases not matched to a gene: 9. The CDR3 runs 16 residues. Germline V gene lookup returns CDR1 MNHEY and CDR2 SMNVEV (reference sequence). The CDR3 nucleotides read TGTGCCAGCAGTTCCAAGCGGGAGGGCCGGATAGATACGCAGTATTTT. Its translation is CASSSKREGRIDTQYF.

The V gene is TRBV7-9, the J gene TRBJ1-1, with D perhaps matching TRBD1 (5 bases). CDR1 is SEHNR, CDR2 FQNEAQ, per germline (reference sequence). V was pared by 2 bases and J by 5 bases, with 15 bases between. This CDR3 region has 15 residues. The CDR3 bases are TGTGCCAGCAGCTTACGTTGGGGGGGTGATACTGAAGCTTTCTTT. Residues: CASSLRWGGDTEAFF.

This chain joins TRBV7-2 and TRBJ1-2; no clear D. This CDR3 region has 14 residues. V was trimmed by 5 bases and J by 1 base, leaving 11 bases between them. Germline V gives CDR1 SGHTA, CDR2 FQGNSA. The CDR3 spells CASSPLRSNYGYTF. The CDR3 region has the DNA TGTGCCAGCAGCCCCCTTCGCAGTAACTATGGCTACACCTTC.

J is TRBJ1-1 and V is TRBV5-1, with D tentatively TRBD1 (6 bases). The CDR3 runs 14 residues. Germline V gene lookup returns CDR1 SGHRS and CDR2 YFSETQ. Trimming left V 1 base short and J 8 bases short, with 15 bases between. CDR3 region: CASSLTGGSEEAFF. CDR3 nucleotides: TGCGCCAGCAGCTTGACGGGGGGCTCTGAGGAAGCTTTCTTT.

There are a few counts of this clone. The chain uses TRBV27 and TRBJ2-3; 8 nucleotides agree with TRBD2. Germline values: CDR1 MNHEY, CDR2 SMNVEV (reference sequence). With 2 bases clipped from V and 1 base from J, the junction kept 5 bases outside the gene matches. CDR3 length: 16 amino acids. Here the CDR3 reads CASSLVRGARTDTQYF. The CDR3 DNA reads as TGTGCCAGCAGTTTAGTGCGGGGGGCCCGCACAGATACGCAGTATTTT.

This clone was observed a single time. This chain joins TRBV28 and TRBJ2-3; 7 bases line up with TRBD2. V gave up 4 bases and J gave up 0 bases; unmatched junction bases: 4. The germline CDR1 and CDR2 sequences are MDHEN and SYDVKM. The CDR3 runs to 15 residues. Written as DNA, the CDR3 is TGTGCCAGCAGTTCAGCGGGACCCAGCACAGATACGCAGTATTTT. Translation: CASSSAGPSTDTQYF.

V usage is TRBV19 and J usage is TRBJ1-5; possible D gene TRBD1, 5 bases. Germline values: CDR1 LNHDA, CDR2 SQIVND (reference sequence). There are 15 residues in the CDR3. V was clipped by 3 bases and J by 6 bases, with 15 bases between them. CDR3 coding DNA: TGTGCCAGTAGTATTACGGCGACAGCGGGTCAGCCCCAGCATTTT. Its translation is CASSITATAGQPQHF.

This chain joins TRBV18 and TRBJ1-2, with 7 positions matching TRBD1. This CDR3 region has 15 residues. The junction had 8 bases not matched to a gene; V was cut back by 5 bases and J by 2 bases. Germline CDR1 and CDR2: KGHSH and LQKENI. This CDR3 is CASSGLGQSNYGYTF. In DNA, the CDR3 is TGTGCCAGCTCAGGCCTGGGACAGTCGAACTATGGCTACACCTTC. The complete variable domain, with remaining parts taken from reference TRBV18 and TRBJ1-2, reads NAGVMQNPRHLVRRRGQEARLRCSPMKGHSHVYWYRQLPEEGLKFMVYLQKENIIDESGMPKERFSAEFPKEGPSILRIQQVVRGDSAAYFCASSGLGQSNYGYTFGSGTRLTVV.

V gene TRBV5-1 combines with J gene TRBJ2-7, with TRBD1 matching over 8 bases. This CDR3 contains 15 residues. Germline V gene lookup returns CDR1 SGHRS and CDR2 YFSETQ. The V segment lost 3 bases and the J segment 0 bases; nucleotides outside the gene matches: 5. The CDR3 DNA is TGCGCCAGCAGCTCCGGACAGGGTAGCTCCTACGAGCAGTACTTC. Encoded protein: CASSSGQGSSYEQYF.

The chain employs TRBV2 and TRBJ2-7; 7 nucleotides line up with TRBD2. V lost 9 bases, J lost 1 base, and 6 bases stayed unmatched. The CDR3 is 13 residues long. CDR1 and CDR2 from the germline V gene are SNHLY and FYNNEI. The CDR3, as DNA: TGTGCCAGACGGCGGGAGAGTTCCTACGAGCAGTACTTC. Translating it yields CARRRESSYEQYF.

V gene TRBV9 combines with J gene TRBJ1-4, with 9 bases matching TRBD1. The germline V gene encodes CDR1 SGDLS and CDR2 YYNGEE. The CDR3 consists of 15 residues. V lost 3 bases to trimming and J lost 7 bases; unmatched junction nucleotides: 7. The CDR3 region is CASSARDRAGEKLFF. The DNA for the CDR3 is TGTGCCAGCAGCGCCCGGGACAGGGCGGGTGAAAAACTGTTTTTT.